Following are 28 T cell receptor beta chains from one sample sequenced in a study of blood T cell repertoires in COVID-19. Using immunoSEQ multiplex PCR, the repertoire was profiled, and TCRdb retains in-frame clones only, with some absent. Of approximately 110,000 clones in the sample, about 87% are singletons; the top ten hold about 1.1%. The sample taken for sequencing was peripheral blood. Source of these receptors: a human donor in a cohort sampled during active COVID-19.

The chain uses TRBV2 and TRBJ2-1; TRBD1 matches 7 bases. Germline V gene lookup returns CDR1 SNHLY and CDR2 FYNNEI. The CDR3 totals 15 residues. V shed 6 bases and J 3 bases; nucleotides not matched to a gene: 8. The DNA of the CDR3 is TGTGCCAGCAGAGAGAGCCGGACAGGCTACAATGAGCAGTTCTTC. Its protein product is CASRESRTGYNEQFF.

The chain recombines TRBV9 with TRBJ1-1; 7 bases map to TRBD1. CDR3 length: 13 amino acids. V dropped 1 base and J dropped 5; count of bases not matched to a gene: 2. Per the germline V gene, CDR1 is SGDLS and CDR2 is YYNGEE. The CDR3 reads CASSVQQGTEAFF. CDR3 in DNA: TGTGCCAGCAGCGTACAACAGGGGACTGAAGCTTTCTTT.

This rearrangement joins TRBV24-1 to TRBJ2-2; TRBD1 agrees at 10 bases. Germline CDR1 reads KGHDR; CDR2 reads SFDVKD. V lost 4 bases and J lost 5; bases outside the gene matches: 9. This CDR3 contains 17 residues. DNA of the CDR3: TGTGCCACCAGTGACCCCCCCGGGACAGGGGTGACCGGGGAGCTGTTTTTT. Protein product: CATSDPPGTGVTGELFF.

This chain uses TRBV6-2 or TRBV6-3 with TRBJ2-5; D is perhaps TRBD1 (6 bases). V was pared by 6 bases and J by 6 bases, with 17 bases between. The CDR3 extends over 14 amino acids. Looked up from germline, CDR1 is MNHEY and CDR2 is SVGEGT. CDR3: CASSNSTGMKTQYF. CDR3 coding DNA: TGTGCCAGCAGCAACTCTACAGGGATGAAGACCCAGTACTTC.

V gene TRBV24-1 combines with J gene TRBJ2-2, with D tentatively TRBD1 (6 bases). Looked up from germline, CDR1 is KGHDR and CDR2 is SFDVKD. The CDR3 is 16 amino acids. V was pared by 0 bases and J by 7 bases, with 14 bases between. DNA for the CDR3: TGTGCCACCAGTGATTTGCAATCACAGGGAAACGGGGAGCTGTTTTTT. It is translated as CATSDLQSQGNGELFF.

J is TRBJ2-7 and V is TRBV9, with D possibly TRBD2 on 6 matching bases. Trimming took off 3 bases at V and 7 bases at J, with 17 bases between the two ends. The CDR3 consists of 14 residues. CDR1 SGDLS and CDR2 YYNGEE come from the germline V gene. This CDR3 reads CASSAGQAGREQYF. The CDR3 region has the DNA TGTGCCAGCAGCGCCGGCCAGGCTGGGAGGGAGCAGTACTTC.

V usage is TRBV19 and J usage is TRBJ2-1, with D perhaps TRBD2 (6 bases). V dropped 3 bases and J dropped 7 bases, with 13 bases sitting between them. Germline CDR1 is LNHDA and CDR2 is SQIVND (reference sequence). The CDR3 loop spans 14 amino acids. CDR3 nucleotides: TGTGCCAGTAGTATCAGCCCAGGAGGGAATGAGCAGTTCTTC. Translating it yields CASSISPGGNEQFF.

The chain joins TRBV5-6 to TRBJ1-5; 9 bases line up with TRBD1. CDR1 is SGHDT, CDR2 YYEEEE, per germline. Trimming took 4 bases from V and 5 from J; bases not matched to a gene: 7. The CDR3 has 15 amino acids. In nucleotides, the CDR3 is TGTGCCAGCAGCGTACAGGGGGCGCGGGATCAGCCCCAGCATTTT. It translates to CASSVQGARDQPQHF.

This clone was counted between two and nine times. This rearrangement joins TRBV4-1 to TRBJ2-1; TRBD2 aligns across 12 bases. The germline V gene encodes CDR1 MGHRA and CDR2 YSYEKL. The CDR3 consists of 16 residues. Trimming at V came to 1 base and at J to 6 bases, leaving 4 bases not matched to a gene. The CDR3 DNA reads TGCGCCAGCAGCCAAGCCCCTAGCGGGAGGGCCAATGAGCAGTTCTTC. This encodes CASSQAPSGRANEQFF.

The V call is TRBV5-4, the J call TRBJ1-1; D remains ambiguous. Per the germline V gene, CDR1 is SGHNT and CDR2 is YYREEE (reference sequence). The CDR3 spans 13 residues. V was pared by 4 bases and J by 1 base, with 8 bases between. The CDR3 spells CASSARENTEAFF. CDR3 nucleotide sequence: TGTGCCAGCAGCGCACGAGAGAACACTGAAGCTTTCTTT.

For this clone: The sample has other DNA sequences that encode this CDR3 too. The genes are TRBV7-3 and TRBJ2-2; D call uncertain. Trimming cost V 4 bases and J 0 bases, with 3 bases left between them. The CDR3 spans 13 residues. The germline gives CDR1 SGHTA, CDR2 FQGTGA. The DNA of the CDR3 is TGTGCCAGCAGCTCTCCGAACACCGGGGAGCTGTTTTTT. Amino acids: CASSSPNTGELFF.

V is TRBV11-2 and J is TRBJ1-2, with a weak D call TRBD1 (5 bases). V lost 2 bases, J lost 2 bases, and 6 bases lay in between. The CDR3 has 13 amino acids. Germline-derived CDR1 and CDR2 are SGHAT and FQNNGV. The CDR3 region is CASSLRTNYGYTF. For the CDR3, the DNA is TGTGCCAGCAGCTTAAGGACAAACTATGGCTACACCTTC.

The chain combines TRBV15 with TRBJ2-1; the match to TRBD2 covers 9 bases. Germline values: CDR1 LNHNV, CDR2 YYDKDF (reference sequence). The CDR3 runs to 16 residues. Trimming cost V 8 bases and J 5 bases; bases outside gene matches: 13. CDR3 protein: CATGDFSREGHNEQFF. The CDR3 DNA follows: TGTGCCACCGGGGACTTTTCGCGGGAGGGCCACAATGAGCAGTTCTTC.

The V gene is TRBV7-3, the J gene TRBJ2-3; 7 positions agree with TRBD1. This CDR3 is built from 15 residues. Germline assignment: CDR1 SGHTA and CDR2 FQGTGA. The V segment lost 4 bases and the J segment 3 bases; nucleotides outside the gene matches: 7. This CDR3 is CASSYNRGGTDTQYF. The CDR3 coding sequence is TGTGCCAGCAGCTATAACAGGGGTGGGACAGATACGCAGTATTTT.

CDR3 residues: CASSLEGGRGTEAFF. Here the CDR3 DNA reads TGTGCCAGCTCGTTGGAGGGGGGGCGGGGCACTGAAGCTTTCTTT. J is TRBJ1-1 and V is TRBV6-5, with TRBD1 as a possible D gene (6 bases). The CDR3 runs to 15 residues. From germline, CDR1 is MNHEY and CDR2 SVGAGI. The germline V and J ends were trimmed by 8 bases and 4 bases, with 20 bases remaining between them.

The chain employs TRBV3-1 (or the pseudogene TRBV3-2) and TRBJ2-3; 8 bases align to TRBD2. V shed 4 bases, J shed 0 bases, and the junction held 15 bases outside the gene matches. This CDR3 comprises 19 residues. The germline gives CDR1 LGHDT, CDR2 YNNKEL (reference sequence). CDR3 bases: TGTGCCAGCAGCCCTCGGCTATCATTAGCGGGATATAGCACAGATACGCAGTATTTT. It yields the protein CASSPRLSLAGYSTDTQYF.

V and J are TRBV4-1 and TRBJ2-2; D perhaps matches TRBD1 (6 bases). The CDR3 loop spans 15 amino acids. CDR1 and CDR2 (germline): MGHRA, YSYEKL. Deletions cut 1 base from V and 6 bases from J, with 12 bases between. The CDR3 is CASSQVGGKAGELFF. CDR3 in DNA: TGCGCCAGCAGCCAAGTAGGGGGAAAAGCCGGGGAGCTGTTTTTT.

The chain recombines TRBV25-1 with TRBJ1-3; a possible D gene is TRBD1 (6 bases). From germline, CDR1 is MGHDK and CDR2 SYGVNS. There are 12 residues in the CDR3. Trimming took off 8 bases at V and 4 bases at J, with 9 bases between the two ends. DNA of the CDR3: TGTGCCAGCCGGACAGCGGGAAACACCATATATTTT. Protein product: CASRTAGNTIYF.

The chain uses TRBV7-9 and TRBJ2-7, with D unresolved. Germline CDR1 reads SEHNR; CDR2 reads FQNEAQ (reference sequence). The V and J ends lost 4 bases and 8 bases respectively, with 24 bases between them. The CDR3 consists of 16 residues. CDR3 sequence reads: CASSSSSLGTGGKQYF. CDR3 bases: TGTGCCAGCAGCTCCTCCTCTCTTGGCACGGGTGGAAAGCAGTACTTC.

The sample holds one count of this clone. This chain connects TRBV28 to TRBJ1-2; no reliable D call. Germline V CDR1 and CDR2: MDHEN, SYDVKM. Deletions cut 2 bases from V and 1 base from J, with 8 bases between. The CDR3 runs 14 residues. CDR3 sequence reads: CASSLGSVNYGYTF. CDR3 nucleotide sequence: TGTGCCAGCAGTTTAGGTTCAGTTAACTATGGCTACACCTTC.

This chain uses TRBV27 with TRBJ2-7; 10 nucleotides match TRBD2. Germline V gene lookup returns CDR1 MNHEY and CDR2 SMNVEV (reference sequence). J gave up 2 bases and V 5 bases, and 3 bases lay outside the gene matches. The CDR3 has 14 residues. CDR3 loop: CASSLAGETYEQYF. The CDR3 nucleotides read TGTGCCAGCAGTCTAGCGGGAGAGACCTACGAGCAGTACTTC.

This CDR3 reads CAISSPISGLAGGLEQFF. The CDR3 nucleotides read TGTGCCATCAGTTCACCCATCTCTGGACTAGCGGGAGGACTTGAGCAGTTCTTC. The chain has TRBV10-3 and TRBJ2-1; 14 bases align to TRBD2. The germline V gene has CDR1 ENHRY and CDR2 SYGVKD. The length of the CDR3 is 18 residues. The V and J ends lost 5 bases and 9 bases, in that order; junction bases with no gene match: 15.

The chain recombines TRBV4-2 with TRBJ1-4, with D possibly being TRBD1 (5 bases). Trimming cost V 2 bases and J 8 bases, with 9 bases left between them. CDR1 is LGHNA and CDR2 is YNFKEQ in the germline V gene. This CDR3 has 13 residues. The CDR3 DNA reads as TGTGCCAGCAGCCAAAGGGGTGGGGAAAAACTGTTTTTT. It translates to CASSQRGGEKLFF.

The chain links TRBV4-1 to TRBJ2-5; no definite D call. CDR3 length: 15 amino acids. The V gene's germline CDR1 is MGHRA and CDR2 YSYEKL. Between the trimmed V and J ends, which lost 1 base and 3 bases, there was a span of 12 bases. Here the CDR3 reads CASSQVGLVKETQYF. Here the CDR3 DNA reads TGCGCCAGCAGCCAAGTTGGTCTAGTGAAAGAGACCCAGTACTTC.

Comment on this clone: One end of the junction varies from germline; a read error may be responsible. The V gene is TRBV7-9, the J gene TRBJ2-7; 7 positions agree with TRBD1. CDR3 length: 13 residues. Looked up from germline, CDR1 is SEHNR and CDR2 is FQNEAQ (reference sequence). The CDR3 sequence: CASSVMTGYSWNF. For the CDR3, the DNA is TGTGCCAGCAGCGTAATGACAGGGTACAGTTGGAACTTC.

This clone is a singleton in its sample. This rearrangement joins TRBV28 to TRBJ2-7; 8 bases agree with TRBD2. The CDR3 runs to 15 residues. Germline lookup yields CDR1 MDHEN and CDR2 SYDVKM. The trim removed 6 bases at V and 3 bases at J, leaving 10 bases unmatched. The DNA of the CDR3 is TGTGCCAGCAGCCCCTTAGCGGGATGGTTCTACGAGCAGTACTTC. Amino acids: CASSPLAGWFYEQYF.

As concerns this clone: In the same sample, other DNA sequences code for this CDR3. The V and J genes are TRBV28 and TRBJ2-5, with 8 positions matching TRBD1. Germline CDR1 MDHEN, CDR2 SYDVKM. The trim removed 1 base at V and 5 bases at J, leaving 6 bases unmatched. This CDR3 spans 15 amino acids. The DNA of the CDR3 is TGTGCCAGCAGTTTATCTGGACAGGGCGGTGAGACCCAGTACTTC. Amino acid sequence: CASSLSGQGGETQYF. The entire variable domain, with the rest obtained from reference TRBV28 and TRBJ2-5, is as follows: DVKVTQSSRYLVKRTGEKVFLECVQDMDHENMFWYRQDPGLGLRLIYFSYDVKMKEKGDIPEGYSVSREKKERFSLILESASTNQTSMYLCASSLSGQGGETQYFGPGTRLLVL.

Worth noting for this clone: Within the sample, other DNA sequences also encode this same CDR3. This rearrangement joins TRBV2 to TRBJ2-3, with TRBD2 matching over 13 bases. The CDR3 spans 17 residues. Germline CDR1 reads SNHLY; CDR2 reads FYNNEI. J lost 3 bases, V lost 5 bases, and 8 bases had no gene match. CDR3 protein: CASSRWTSGSGTDTQYF. CDR3 sequence (DNA): TGTGCCAGCAGTAGATGGACTAGCGGGAGTGGTACAGATACGCAGTATTTT.